The 30 T cell receptor beta chains reported below all come from one sample, sequenced in a study of T cell responses to AZD1222 COVID-19 vaccine. The protocol was immunoSEQ multiplex PCR, while the TCRdb copy is restricted to in-frame clones and leaves out a portion. The sample lists 200,000 or so clones; almost 95% were seen once. The sample in question was peripheral blood, obtained on day 0 of AZD1222 vaccination. The receptors come from an adult in good health.

The chain couples TRBV2 to TRBJ2-7, with TRBD1 matching 9 bases. This CDR3 is built from 16 residues. Per the germline V gene, CDR1 is SNHLY and CDR2 is FYNNEI. Trimming cost V 0 bases and J 5 bases; bases outside gene matches: 8. CDR3 nucleotides: TGTGCCAGCAGTGAAGCGCGGGGGACAGGGCTCGACGAGCAGTACTTC. Translation: CASSEARGTGLDEQYF.

V and J are TRBV11-3 and TRBJ2-1, with a tentative D call TRBD2 (5 bases). Trimming took off 7 bases at V and 4 bases at J, with 11 bases between the two ends. The V gene's germline CDR1 is SGHNT and CDR2 YENEEA. The CDR3 has 13 residues. The CDR3 DNA is TGTGCCAGCACCGATCGGGGTTACAATGAGCAGTTCTTC. Translated: CASTDRGYNEQFF.

The chain couples TRBV28 to TRBJ2-1; weak D call: TRBD2 (6 bases). The CDR3 spans 14 residues. Germline CDR1 reads MDHEN; CDR2 reads SYDVKM. The V and J ends lost 8 bases and 3 bases respectively, with 14 bases between them. The CDR3 sequence is CASHRELNYNEQFF. In DNA, the CDR3 is TGTGCCAGCCATCGGGAGCTCAACTACAATGAGCAGTTCTTC.

The chain has TRBV6-5 and TRBJ1-3; D is unresolved. The CDR3 covers 14 residues. Trimming removed 1 base at V and 4 bases at J, with 8 bases between. Germline values: CDR1 MNHEY, CDR2 SVGAGI. This CDR3 is CASSYLGIGNTIYF. For the CDR3, the DNA is TGTGCCAGCAGTTACTTGGGTATCGGAAACACCATATATTTT.

The CDR3 DNA follows: TGCGCCAGCAGCAACTTAGCGGGACTTAGAGAGACCCAGTACTTC. Protein sequence: CASSNLAGLRETQYF. The chain joins TRBV5-1 to TRBJ2-5, with TRBD2 matching 8 bases. The CDR3 is 15 residues long. Trimming took 4 bases from V and 4 from J; bases not matched to a gene: 9. Germline V gene data show CDR1 as SGHRS and CDR2 as YFSETQ.

V is TRBV29-1 and J is TRBJ2-3; D is tentatively TRBD1 or TRBD2 (6 bases each). CDR1 is SQVTM and CDR2 is ANQGSEA in the germline V gene. Trimming stripped 5 bases from V and 2 bases from J, with 8 bases between. This CDR3 is built from 12 residues. The CDR3 sequence: CSVRGDTDTQYF. The CDR3 DNA reads TGCAGCGTTAGGGGGGACACAGATACGCAGTATTTT.

The chain uses TRBV28 and TRBJ1-5; a weak D match, TRBD1 (6 bases). Trimming shortened V by 7 bases and J by 9 bases, and 13 bases separated the two germline ends. Germline loops: CDR1 MDHEN, CDR2 SYDVKM. This CDR3 is built from 12 residues. CDR3 sequence reads: CASIRGVGPQHF. In DNA form, the CDR3 reads TGTGCCAGCATCAGGGGAGTTGGGCCCCAGCATTTT.

This chain connects TRBV9 to TRBJ2-7, with a weak D call TRBD2 (5 bases). The V end lost 0 bases, the J end lost 1 base, and 11 bases lay between the germline ends. Per germline, CDR1 SGDLS and CDR2 YYNGEE. CDR3 length equals 15 residues. CDR3 residues: CASSVGSALSYEQYF. The CDR3 nucleotides read TGTGCCAGCAGCGTAGGTAGCGCCCTATCCTACGAGCAGTACTTC.

This clone was seen a few times. The rearrangement links TRBV29-1 to TRBJ2-7; D possibly corresponds to TRBD2 (5 bases). Between the trimmed V and J ends, which lost 4 bases and 2 bases, there was a span of 6 bases. Looked up from germline, CDR1 is SQVTM and CDR2 is ANQGSEA. CDR3 length: 11 residues. The CDR3 DNA is TGCAGCGTTGGAGGGACCTACGAGCAGTACTTC. Its protein product is CSVGGTYEQYF.

The genes are TRBV29-1 and TRBJ1-2; 8 positions match TRBD1. The V gene end was trimmed by 2 bases and the J gene end by 8 bases; junction bases not matched to a gene: 4. The germline V gene has CDR1 SQVTM and CDR2 ANQGSEA. This CDR3 spans 12 amino acids. CDR3 sequence: CSVERTGYGYTF. The DNA of the CDR3 is TGCAGCGTTGAAAGGACAGGGTACGGCTACACCTTC.

The CDR3 DNA sequence: TGTGCCAGCAGCTCCTGGACAGGGAGCTCCTATAATTCACCCCTCCACTTT. Its translation is CASSSWTGSSYNSPLHF. This chain joins TRBV7-9 and TRBJ1-6, with TRBD1 identical over 8 bases. Per germline, CDR1 SEHNR and CDR2 FQNEAQ (reference sequence). V dropped 4 bases and J dropped 0; count of bases not matched to a gene: 5. This CDR3 comprises 17 residues.

CDR3 region: CASSALRYGNQPQHF. The CDR3 nucleotides are TGTGCCAGCAGCGCACTTAGGTACGGCAATCAGCCCCAGCATTTT. J is TRBJ1-5 and V is TRBV7-8; unclear D gene. Germline CDR1 is SGHVS and CDR2 is FQNEAQ. Trimming pared 5 bases from V and 2 bases from J, leaving 13 bases between. This CDR3 is 15 amino acids long.

J is TRBJ2-2 and V is TRBV28; 9 bases align to TRBD1. The J segment lost 5 bases and the V segment lost 5 bases, leaving 3 bases of the junction unmatched. Germline CDR1 is MDHEN and CDR2 is SYDVKM. The CDR3 runs 14 residues. The CDR3 region is CASSTGGWTGELFF. The CDR3 DNA is TGTGCCAGCAGTACAGGGGGCTGGACCGGGGAGCTGTTTTTT. Combining the CDR3 with reference TRBV28 and TRBJ2-2 gives the whole variable domain DVKVTQSSRYLVKRTGEKVFLECVQDMDHENMFWYRQDPGLGLRLIYFSYDVKMKEKGDIPEGYSVSREKKERFSLILESASTNQTSMYLCASSTGGWTGELFFGEGSRLTVL.

The rearrangement uses TRBV11-2 and TRBJ2-3, with TRBD2 matching over 8 bases. Germline-derived CDR1 and CDR2 are SGHAT and FQNNGV. Unmatched junction bases numbered 5, after V lost 1 base and J lost 5 bases. The CDR3 runs 15 residues. The CDR3 reads CASSLAGGPLDTQYF. The CDR3 nucleotides are TGTGCCAGCAGCTTAGCGGGAGGGCCATTAGATACGCAGTATTTT.

This clone is a singleton in its sample. The CDR3 DNA is TGTGCCACCAGCAGAGATTCGTCCAGCGGGAGGAAAAATGAGCAGTTCTTC. Its protein is CATSRDSSSGRKNEQFF. The chain links TRBV15 to TRBJ2-1; 9 nucleotides line up with TRBD2. Germline loops: CDR1 LNHNV, CDR2 YYDKDF (reference sequence). CDR3 length: 17 amino acids. The V and J ends lost 0 bases and 7 bases, in that order; junction bases with no gene match: 10.

The rearrangement links TRBV29-1 to TRBJ1-2; D possibly corresponds to TRBD1 (5 bases). The CDR3 is 13 amino acids. CDR1 and CDR2 from the germline V gene are SQVTM and ANQGSEA. Trimming left V 3 bases short and J 5 bases short, with 13 bases between. This CDR3 is CSVDVGGLYGYTF. For the CDR3, the DNA is TGCAGCGTTGATGTGGGGGGTTTATATGGCTACACCTTC.

The chain has TRBV28 and TRBJ1-1; the D is unclear. The CDR3 extends over 13 amino acids. V was pared by 2 bases and J by 5 bases, with 9 bases between. Per the germline V gene, CDR1 is MDHEN and CDR2 is SYDVKM. Here the CDR3 DNA reads TGTGCCAGCAGTTTAATTAGGGTTACTGAAGCTTTCTTT. It translates to CASSLIRVTEAFF.

J is TRBJ1-1 and V is TRBV5-1; D is undetermined. V was shortened by 4 bases and J by 1 base, with 11 bases between the two germline ends. Germline assignment: CDR1 SGHRS and CDR2 YFSETQ. The CDR3 is 14 residues long. The CDR3 is CASSPLAQNTEAFF. Here the CDR3 DNA reads TGCGCCAGCAGCCCCCTGGCCCAGAACACTGAAGCTTTCTTT.

The rearrangement joins TRBV7-2 to TRBJ1-4; weak D call: TRBD1 (6 bases). V lost 1 base, J lost 8 bases, and 14 bases lay in between. The CDR3 covers 15 residues. CDR1 and CDR2 from the germline V gene are SGHTA and FQGNSA. The CDR3 sequence is CASSLEGRGGEKLFF. The CDR3 DNA follows: TGTGCCAGCAGCTTAGAGGGCAGGGGTGGCGAAAAACTGTTTTTT.

The J gene is TRBJ2-7, the V gene TRBV28; 7 bases are a match to TRBD2. Losses at the gene ends were 5 bases for V and 0 bases for J; bases not matched to a gene: 1. Per germline, CDR1 MDHEN and CDR2 SYDVKM. The CDR3 runs 13 residues. The CDR3 is CASSSGISYEQYF. The DNA for the CDR3 is TGTGCCAGCAGTAGCGGGATCTCCTACGAGCAGTACTTC.

The chain employs TRBV28 and TRBJ2-7, with TRBD1 matching over 8 bases. CDR1 and CDR2 from the germline V gene are MDHEN and SYDVKM. V shed 11 bases and J 6 bases; nucleotides not matched to a gene: 18. The CDR3 has 15 amino acids. The CDR3 loop is CASDPKTGAPGEQYF. The CDR3 DNA is TGTGCCTCTGACCCAAAGACAGGGGCCCCTGGCGAGCAGTACTTC.

The chain is built from TRBV27 and TRBJ1-1; 7 bases line up with TRBD1. The CDR3 runs 17 residues. The germline CDR1 and CDR2 sequences are MNHEY and SMNVEV (reference sequence). Trimming removed 6 bases from V and 0 bases from J; junction bases left unmatched: 13. This CDR3 reads CASRRWARQGMNTEAFF. CDR3 coding DNA: TGTGCCAGCAGACGCTGGGCCCGACAGGGTATGAACACTGAAGCTTTCTTT.

The genes are TRBV24-1 and TRBJ2-3; D is ambiguous. V shed 0 bases and J shed 0 bases, with 12 bases lying between them. The CDR3 sequence is 17 residues long. Germline lookup yields CDR1 KGHDR and CDR2 SFDVKD. CDR3 coding DNA: TGTGCCACCAGTGATTTGCGGGTTGGATCTAGCACAGATACGCAGTATTTT. As protein: CATSDLRVGSSTDTQYF.

The chain links TRBV5-1 to TRBJ2-2; a possible D gene is TRBD1 (6 bases). CDR3 size: 15 residues. Trimming stripped 2 bases from V and 3 bases from J, with 11 bases between. Germline values: CDR1 SGHRS, CDR2 YFSETQ. CDR3 nucleotides: TGCGCCAGCAGCTTCGGGACACTCTACACCGGGGAGCTGTTTTTT. It is translated as CASSFGTLYTGELFF.

The chain has TRBV30 and TRBJ2-7, with 8 bases matching TRBD1. V was pared by 4 bases and J by 2 bases, with 1 base of the junction left unmatched. CDR1 is GTSNPN and CDR2 is SVGIG in the germline V gene (reference sequence). This CDR3 contains 12 residues. The CDR3 is CAWIQGAYEQYF. The CDR3 coding sequence is TGTGCCTGGATACAGGGGGCCTACGAGCAGTACTTC.

The genes are TRBV25-1 and TRBJ2-7; D unresolved. There are 12 residues in the CDR3. V was pared by 4 bases and J by 3 bases, with 7 bases between. CDR1 is MGHDK, CDR2 SYGVNS, per germline. For the CDR3, the DNA is TGTGCCAGCAGTGGGGGATACTACGAGCAGTACTTC. Translated: CASSGGYYEQYF.

The rearrangement uses TRBV6-2 or TRBV6-3 and TRBJ2-1; no definite D call. Trimming shortened V by 2 bases and J by 6 bases, and 8 bases separated the two germline ends. The CDR3 runs to 13 residues. Germline CDR1 is MNHEY and CDR2 is SVGEGT. CDR3 coding DNA: TGTGCCAGCAGTTACAACGAAATCAATGAGCAGTTCTTC. Amino acids: CASSYNEINEQFF.

The chain couples TRBV27 to TRBJ2-1, with D possibly matching TRBD2 (6 bases). CDR3 length: 14 amino acids. V dropped 6 bases and J dropped 10 bases, with 19 bases sitting between them. Germline V CDR1 and CDR2: MNHEY, SMNVEV (reference sequence). The CDR3 spells CASRLFGGGDEQFF. CDR3 sequence (DNA): TGTGCCAGCAGGCTGTTCGGGGGTGGCGACGAGCAGTTCTTC.

The rearrangement uses TRBV7-2 and TRBJ2-7; 8 nucleotides align to TRBD2. CDR3 size: 15 residues. Germline V gives CDR1 SGHTA, CDR2 FQGNSA. V dropped 0 bases and J dropped 7; count of bases not matched to a gene: 8. This CDR3 is CASSLAPAGDREQYF. The DNA of the CDR3 is TGTGCCAGCAGCTTAGCTCCAGCGGGAGATCGTGAGCAGTACTTC.

The V and J genes are TRBV7-9 and TRBJ1-4, with D hard to call. The germline V and J ends were trimmed by 6 bases and 8 bases, with 16 bases remaining between them. The length of the CDR3 is 14 residues. Per the germline V gene, CDR1 is SEHNR and CDR2 is FQNEAQ (reference sequence). In nucleotides, the CDR3 is TGTGCCAGCAGACCCTATGGGGTTGAGGAAAAACTGTTTTTT. It codes for CASRPYGVEEKLFF.